This T cell receptor (beta chain) appears in the sequencing data of a study of control samples from healthy donors and cancer patients. Only in-frame clones appear in the TCRdb table, and some are missing; sequencing was by immunoSEQ multiplex PCR. This repertoire shows 90,000 to 130,000 clones, around 80% found once; its top ten account for around 6.2%. The CDR3 extends over 13 amino acids. The V and J ends lost 2 bases and 4 bases respectively, with 7 bases between them. CDR1 and CDR2 from the germline V gene are MNHEY and SVGAGI. This TCR was sampled from a man younger than 35 in good health. The chain joins TRBV6-5 to TRBJ2-3, with D hard to call. The sequenced material came from blood. Here the CDR3 reads CASSYAPSDTQYF. CDR3 sequence (DNA): TGTGCCAGCAGTTACGCCCCTTCAGATACGCAGTATTTT.